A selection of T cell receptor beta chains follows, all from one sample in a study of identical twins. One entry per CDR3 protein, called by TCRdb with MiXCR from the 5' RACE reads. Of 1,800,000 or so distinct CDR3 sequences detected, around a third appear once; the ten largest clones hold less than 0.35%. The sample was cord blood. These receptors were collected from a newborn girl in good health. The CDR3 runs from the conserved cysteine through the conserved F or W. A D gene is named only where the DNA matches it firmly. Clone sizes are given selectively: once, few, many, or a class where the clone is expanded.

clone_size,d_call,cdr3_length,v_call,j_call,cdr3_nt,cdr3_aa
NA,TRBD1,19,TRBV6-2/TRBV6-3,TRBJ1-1,TGTGCCAGCAGTTACTCGACTTCGGGTATCCGGGACAGGGACACTGAAGCTTTCTTT,CASSYSTSGIRDRDTEAFF
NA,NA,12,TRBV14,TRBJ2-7,TGTGCCAGCAGCGGAGGGAGGAACGAGCAGTACTTC,CASSGGRNEQYF
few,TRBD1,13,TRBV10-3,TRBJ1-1,TGTGCCATCTGGGACAGGGGGAACCCTGAAGCTTTCTTT,CAIWDRGNPEAFF
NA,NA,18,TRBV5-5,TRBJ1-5,TGTGCCAGCAGCTTCCGGGACACCGCCGATCGTGGCAATCAGCCCCAGCATTTT,CASSFRDTADRGNQPQHF
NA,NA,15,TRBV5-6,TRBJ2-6,TGTGCCAGCAGCTTACCCCCTTACGGGGCCAACGTCCTGACTTTC,CASSLPPYGANVLTF
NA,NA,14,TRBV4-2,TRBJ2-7,TGTGCCAGCAGCCAAGAGGGAACCGCGGGGGAGCAGTACTTC,CASSQEGTAGEQYF
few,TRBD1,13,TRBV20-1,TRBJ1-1,TGCAGTGCTACGAGACAGGGGAGAACTGAAGCTTTCTTT,CSATRQGRTEAFF
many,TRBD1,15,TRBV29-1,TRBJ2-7,TGCAGCGTTGAACTGGAACAGGGGGCGTCCTACGAGCAGTACTTC,CSVELEQGASYEQYF
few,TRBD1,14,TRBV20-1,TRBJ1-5,TGCAGTGCTAGTCACCGGGACAGGGGTCAGCCCCAGCATTTT,CSASHRDRGQPQHF
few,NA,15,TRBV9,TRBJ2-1,TGTGCCAGCAGCGTAGGGGTATTCTCCTACAATGAGCAGTTCTTC,CASSVGVFSYNEQFF
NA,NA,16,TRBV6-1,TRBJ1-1,TGTGCCAGCAGTGAACCGCGGGGACGAGGTTACACTGAAGCTTTCTTT,CASSEPRGRGYTEAFF
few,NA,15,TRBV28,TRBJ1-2,TGTGCCAGCAGCACCCGACAGACAAACGCCTATGGCTACACCTTC,CASSTRQTNAYGYTF
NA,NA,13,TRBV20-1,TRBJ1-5,TGCAGTGCTCCGCCTGGGCCCAATCAGCCCCAGCATTTT,CSAPPGPNQPQHF
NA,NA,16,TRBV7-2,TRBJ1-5,TGTGCCAGCAGCTTAGGTCGGGATGGTGCGTTACAGCCCCAGCATTTT,CASSLGRDGALQPQHF
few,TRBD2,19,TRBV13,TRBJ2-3,TGTGCCAGCAGCTTAGTTGTGAGTAGCGGGGGGATTAGCACAGATACGCAGTATTTT,CASSLVVSSGGISTDTQYF
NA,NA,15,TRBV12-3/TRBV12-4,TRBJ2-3,TGTGCCAGCAGTTTCAGCCGGGCCACAACAGATGCGCAGTATTTT,CASSFSRATTDAQYF
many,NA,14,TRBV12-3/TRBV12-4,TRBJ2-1,TGTGCCAGCCTCCTCAGGGACCCCGCAAATGAGCAGTTCTTC,CASLLRDPANEQFF
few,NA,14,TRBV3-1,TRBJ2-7,TGTGCCAGCAGCCAAGTAAACAGCCGGTACGAGCAGTACTTC,CASSQVNSRYEQYF
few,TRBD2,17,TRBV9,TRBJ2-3,TGTGCCAGCACTCGGTCCGGCGGGAGGGCCGTGACAGATACGCAGTATTTT,CASTRSGGRAVTDTQYF
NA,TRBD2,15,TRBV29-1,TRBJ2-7,TGCAGCGCCGCCCCGAGACTAGCGGAGTCCTACGAGCAGTACTTC,CSAAPRLAESYEQYF
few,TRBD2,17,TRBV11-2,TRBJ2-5,TGTGCCAGCAGCAGAGGGGCTAGCGGGACCCCGGGGGAGACCCAGTACTTC,CASSRGASGTPGETQYF
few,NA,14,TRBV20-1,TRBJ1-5,TGCAGTGCTAGAGCCACCGGTTTACGCGTCCCCCAGCATTTT,CSARATGLRVPQHF
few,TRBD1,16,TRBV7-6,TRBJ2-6,TGTGCCAGCAGCTCGGGACAGAGCTCTGGGGCCAACGTCCTGACTTTC,CASSSGQSSGANVLTF
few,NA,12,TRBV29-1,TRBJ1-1,TGCAGCGTTGGGTTTAGGAACACTGAAGCTTTCTTT,CSVGFRNTEAFF
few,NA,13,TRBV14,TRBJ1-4,TGTGCCAGCAGCCAAGACAGGGGACAAAAACTGTTTTTT,CASSQDRGQKLFF
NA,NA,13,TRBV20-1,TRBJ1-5,TGCAGTGCTAGTGCCGGGGGCAGCCAGCCCCAGCATTTT,CSASAGGSQPQHF
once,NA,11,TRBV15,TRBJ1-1,TGTGCCACCAGCAGAGAGGAGGAAGCTTTCTTT,CATSREEEAFF
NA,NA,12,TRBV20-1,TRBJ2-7,TGCAGTGGAGAGGATGCCACCTACGAGCAGTACTTC,CSGEDATYEQYF
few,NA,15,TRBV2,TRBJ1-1,TGTGCCAGCAGTGATCGGCCAGGAGGTGACACTGAAGCTTTCTTT,CASSDRPGGDTEAFF
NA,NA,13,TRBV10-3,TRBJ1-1,TGTGCCATCAGACCCGGGACGAACACTGAAGCTTTCTTT,CAIRPGTNTEAFF
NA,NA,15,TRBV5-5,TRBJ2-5,TGTGCCAGCAGCTTGGACCGTGGACACCAAGGGACCCAGTACTTC,CASSLDRGHQGTQYF
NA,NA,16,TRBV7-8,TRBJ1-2,TGTGCCAGCAGCTTATCCCGCTATAGGAGCCGCGATGGCTACACCTTC,CASSLSRYRSRDGYTF
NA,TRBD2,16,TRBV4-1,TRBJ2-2,TGCGCCAGCAGCCAATTCGGACTAGCGGGCACCGGGGAGCTGTTTTTT,CASSQFGLAGTGELFF
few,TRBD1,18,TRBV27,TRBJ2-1,TGTGCCAGCAGTACCAGGACAGGGGGCCACAGCTCCTACAATGAGCAGTTCTTC,CASSTRTGGHSSYNEQFF
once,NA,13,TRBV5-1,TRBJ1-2,TGCGCCACCCGGGAAGAACCGAGCTATGGCTACACCTTC,CATREEPSYGYTF
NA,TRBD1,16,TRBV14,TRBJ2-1,TGTGCCAGCAGCCAAGCCGCCTTTGGGACAGGGAGTGAGCAGTTCTTC,CASSQAAFGTGSEQFF
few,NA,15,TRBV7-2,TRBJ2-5,TGTGCCAGCAGCTTTAGCCGGTCCCTTTGGGAGACCCAGTACTTC,CASSFSRSLWETQYF
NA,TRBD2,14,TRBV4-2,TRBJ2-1,TGTGCCAGCAGCCACGGGACTAGCGCCAATGAGCAGTTCTTC,CASSHGTSANEQFF
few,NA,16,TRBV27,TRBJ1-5,TGTGCCAGCAGTTTATTCGCGGGGCAGGGCAATCAGCCCCAGCATTTT,CASSLFAGQGNQPQHF
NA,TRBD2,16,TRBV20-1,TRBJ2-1,TGCAGTGCTAGGGGTATTAGCGGGAGGACCTACAATGAGCAGTTCTTC,CSARGISGRTYNEQFF
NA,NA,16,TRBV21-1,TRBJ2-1,NA,CASSKFGQGIRNEQFF
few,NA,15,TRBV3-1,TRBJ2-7,TGTGCCAGCAGCCGGATATTGGGGGAGATCTACGAGCAGTACTTC,CASSRILGEIYEQYF
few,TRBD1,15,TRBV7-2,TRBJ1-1,TGTGCCAGCAGGGCGGGACAGGGATCCTACACTGAAGCTTTCTTT,CASRAGQGSYTEAFF
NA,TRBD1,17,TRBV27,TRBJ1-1,TGTGCCAGCAGTTTAAGGTTGACAGGGCGGGGGAACACTGAAGCTTTCTTT,CASSLRLTGRGNTEAFF
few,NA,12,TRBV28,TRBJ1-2,TGTGCCAGCAGTTTATACGGGAATGGCTACACCTTC,CASSLYGNGYTF
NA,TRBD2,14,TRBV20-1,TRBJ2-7,TGCAGTGCCCTTACGGGCCCTAGCGGGAGCGAGCAGTACTTC,CSALTGPSGSEQYF